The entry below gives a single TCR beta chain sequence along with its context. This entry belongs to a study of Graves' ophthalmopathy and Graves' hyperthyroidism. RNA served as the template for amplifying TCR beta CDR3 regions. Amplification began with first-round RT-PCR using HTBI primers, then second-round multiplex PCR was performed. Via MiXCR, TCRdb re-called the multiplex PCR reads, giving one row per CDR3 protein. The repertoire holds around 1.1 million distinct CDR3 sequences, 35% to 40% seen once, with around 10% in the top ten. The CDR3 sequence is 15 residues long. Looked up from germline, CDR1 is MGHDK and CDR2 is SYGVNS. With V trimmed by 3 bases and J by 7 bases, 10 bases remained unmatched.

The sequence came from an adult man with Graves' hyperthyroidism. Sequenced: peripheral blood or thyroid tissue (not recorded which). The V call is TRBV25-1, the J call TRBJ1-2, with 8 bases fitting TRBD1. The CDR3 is CASSDSRQGILGYTF. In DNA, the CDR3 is TGTGCCAGCAGTGATTCCCGACAGGGGATTCTTGGCTACACCTTC.